The 26 T cell receptor beta chains below come from one sample, sequenced in a study of CD8+CD57+ T cells in acquired aplastic anemia. Previously, flow cytometry had revealed CD8+CD57+ cell expansion in the patients chosen for sequencing. Genomic DNA, serving as template, underwent TCR beta VDJ and CDR3 profiling. MiXCR, applied by TCRdb to the reads, yields one record per CDR3 protein. This table has around 180,000 distinct CDR3 sequences, roughly 50% appearing once. The specimen was sorted CD4+, CD8+, or CD8+CD57+ T cells (not recorded which) from PBMCs. These receptors were collected from a human donor with aplastic anemia.

This clonotype was detected many times. The V and J genes are TRBV10-2 and TRBJ1-5; 9 positions match TRBD1. The V gene's germline CDR1 is WSHSY and CDR2 SAAADI. CDR3 length equals 16 residues. The junction had 2 bases not matched to a gene; V was cut back by 2 bases and J by 0 bases. The CDR3 region is CASSEGTGNSNQPQHF. Written as DNA, the CDR3 is TGCGCCAGCAGTGAGGGGACAGGGAATAGCAATCAGCCCCAGCATTTT.

V usage is TRBV5-1 and J usage is TRBJ1-1; 10 bases agree with TRBD1. Germline V gene data show CDR1 as SGHRS and CDR2 as YFSETQ. This CDR3 comprises 14 residues. The V gene end was trimmed by 5 bases and the J gene end by 4 bases; junction bases not matched to a gene: 5. The CDR3 here is CASSPTGGSTEAFF. CDR3 coding DNA: TGCGCCAGCAGTCCGACAGGGGGCAGCACTGAAGCTTTCTTT.

In this sample, this clonotype turned up once. The J gene is TRBJ1-6, the V gene TRBV19; D ambiguous. CDR1 and CDR2 (germline): LNHDA, SQIVND (reference sequence). The germline V and J ends were trimmed by 7 bases and 5 bases, with 12 bases remaining between them. The CDR3 is 14 residues long. This CDR3 is CASTRGNNNSPLHF. The CDR3 region has the DNA TGTGCCAGTACGCGGGGAAACAATAATTCACCCCTCCACTTT.

This sequence joins TRBV29-1 and TRBJ2-1; 13 bases match TRBD2. V dropped 7 bases and J dropped 9; count of bases not matched to a gene: 6. Per the germline V gene, CDR1 is SQVTM and CDR2 is ANQGSEA. The CDR3 length is 13 residues. CDR3 protein: CSGRTSGGGEQFF. In nucleotides, the CDR3 is TGCAGCGGGAGGACTAGCGGGGGCGGTGAGCAGTTCTTC.

The genes are TRBV29-1 and TRBJ1-5; 7 nucleotides align to TRBD1. The CDR3 contains 13 residues. V trimming: 7 bases; J trimming: 4 bases; junction bases outside the gene matches: 7. Germline CDR1 SQVTM, CDR2 ANQGSEA. DNA for the CDR3: TGCAGCGCAAGGACAGGAGATAATCAGCCCCAGCATTTT. It translates to CSARTGDNQPQHF.

Of note for this clonotype: A much larger clone differs by one base, so this may be a read error. The V call is TRBV14, the J call TRBJ2-7; TRBD2 agrees at 7 bases. The CDR3 is made up of 14 amino acids. Trimming cost V 4 bases and J 3 bases; bases outside gene matches: 6. Germline values: CDR1 SGHDN, CDR2 FVKESK. The DNA of the CDR3 is TGTGCCAGCAGCCGGGGGGGAGCTAGCTACGAGCAGTACTTC. Amino acids: CASSRGGASYEQYF.

V is TRBV15 and J is TRBJ2-7; 11 positions agree with TRBD2. Near its end, the DNA agrees better with TRBJ2-1, so the J call may be wrong. Germline-derived CDR1 and CDR2 are LNHNV and YYDKDF (reference sequence). The CDR3 runs 18 residues. The DNA of the CDR3 is TGTGCCACAGAGGGGTCCGATATACTAGCGGGAGAGTACAATGAGCAGTTCTTC. Its protein is CATEGSDILAGEYNEQFF.

This clonotype is categorized as medium-sized. The chain employs TRBV7-8 and TRBJ2-7; D is ambiguous. This CDR3 spans 13 amino acids. Germline V gene sequence: CDR1 SGHVS, CDR2 FQNEAQ. V lost 1 base to trimming and J lost 4 bases, with 8 bases between them. The DNA for the CDR3 is TGTGCCAGCAGCTTAGGGACCCTGTACGAGCAGTACTTC. Its protein is CASSLGTLYEQYF.

This clonotype was counted a single time. A junction end diverges from the germline sequence, so it may reflect a read error. The chain links TRBV20-1 to TRBJ1-1; TRBD1 agrees at 10 bases. The CDR3 is 13 amino acids. Germline V gene lookup returns CDR1 DFQATT and CDR2 SNEGSKA (reference sequence). CDR3 region: CSALDRGYTEAFF. The CDR3 DNA reads as TGCAGTGCCCTGGACAGGGGGTACACTGAAGCCTTCTTT.

The rearrangement uses TRBV7-3 and TRBJ2-1; no clear D. V dropped 1 base and J dropped 6 bases, with 13 bases sitting between them. There are 15 residues in the CDR3. Germline CDR1 is SGHTA and CDR2 is FQGTGA. CDR3 nucleotide sequence: TGTGCCAGCAGCTTAATGTTGAATCTCGGCAATGAGCAGTTCTTC. This encodes CASSLMLNLGNEQFF.

This clonotype occurred many times. The rearrangement uses TRBV12-3 or TRBV12-4 and TRBJ2-1, with a weak D call TRBD1 (6 bases). Trimming pared 6 bases from V and 12 bases from J, leaving 24 bases between. The CDR3 is made up of 15 amino acids. The CDR3 coding sequence is TGTGCCAGCAGGGCGTATGGGGGCACCAAAAAGGTGCAGTTCTTC. Encoded protein: CASRAYGGTKKVQFF.

In regard to this clonotype: Lacking the conserved final phenylalanine or tryptophan, this CDR3 likely reflects a read error. V usage is TRBV11-2 and J usage is TRBJ2-1, with D maybe TRBD2 (6 bases). Germline loops: CDR1 SGHAT, CDR2 FQNNGV. This CDR3 has 13 amino acids. V was trimmed by 0 bases and J by 11 bases, leaving 11 bases between them. The DNA for the CDR3 is TGTGCCAGCAGCTTAGATCTCGGGAGTCAGCAGTTCCTC. This gives the protein CASSLDLGSQQFL.

This clonotype was seen ten or more times. The V and J genes are TRBV20-1 and TRBJ2-1, with no clear D. The CDR3 has 14 residues. Trimming removed 5 bases from V and 0 bases from J, with 11 bases in between. Germline V gene sequence: CDR1 DFQATT, CDR2 SNEGSKA (reference sequence). CDR3 in amino acids: CSAPRSSSYNEQFF. In DNA form, the CDR3 reads TGCAGTGCTCCCAGGTCCAGCTCCTACAATGAGCAGTTCTTC.

Concerning this clonotype: A read error may explain this, as a much larger clone is one base away. The J gene is TRBJ2-4, the V gene TRBV10-3; no firm D call. Germline V gene lookup returns CDR1 ENHRY and CDR2 SYGVKD. CDR3 length: 13 residues. V was trimmed by 10 bases and J by 12 bases, leaving 22 bases between them. CDR3 DNA: TGTGCCACCGACCCCGGACCGGCGCCCTCTCAGTACTTC. Protein sequence: CATDPGPAPSQYF.

V usage is TRBV7-2 and J usage is TRBJ1-1, with D possibly TRBD1 on 6 matching bases. The germline CDR1 and CDR2 sequences are SGHTA and FQGNSA. This CDR3 region has 14 residues. Trimming shortened V by 7 bases and J by 5 bases, and 17 bases separated the two germline ends. The CDR3 loop is CASTSRGKTTEAFF. The CDR3 DNA reads as TGTGCCAGCACCTCCAGGGGAAAAACGACTGAAGCTTTCTTT.

This clonotype was seen repeatedly, ten times or more. The gene calls are TRBV5-1 and TRBJ2-7; the D gene is possibly TRBD2 (7 bases). V was shortened by 4 bases and J by 4 bases, with 12 bases between the two germline ends. This CDR3 contains 13 residues. Germline values: CDR1 SGHRS, CDR2 YFSETQ. The CDR3 loop is CASSGGAGYEQYF. As DNA, the CDR3 is TGCGCCAGCAGCGGGGGGGCAGGATACGAGCAGTACTTC.

The rearrangement uses TRBV20-1 and TRBJ1-1, with 7 bases aligning to TRBD1. The germline CDR1 and CDR2 sequences are DFQATT and SNEGSKA (reference sequence). Trimming cost V 3 bases and J 5 bases; bases outside gene matches: 6. There are 13 residues in the CDR3. The CDR3 coding sequence is TGCAGTGCTAGCGTGGGACAGATAACTGAAGCTTTCTTT. Protein sequence: CSASVGQITEAFF.

The chain couples TRBV2 to TRBJ1-5, with unresolved D. V lost 7 bases, J lost 4 bases, and 14 bases lay in between. The germline V gene has CDR1 SNHLY and CDR2 FYNNEI. The CDR3 runs 14 residues. The CDR3 sequence is CASNLDGVNQPQHF. The CDR3 nucleotides are TGTGCCAGCAATCTCGACGGAGTAAATCAGCCCCAGCATTTT.

This clonotype occurred many times. This rearrangement joins TRBV2 to TRBJ1-5; 8 bases are shared with TRBD1. The CDR3 is 13 residues long. Germline assignment: CDR1 SNHLY and CDR2 FYNNEI. The CDR3 region has the DNA TGTGGAAGCAATTACAGGGGGGATCAGCCCCAGCATTTT. This sequence encodes CGSNYRGDQPQHF.

The rearrangement joins TRBV20-1 to TRBJ2-5; tentatively, D is TRBD1 (6 bases). The CDR3 length is 13 residues. V was pared by 5 bases and J by 6 bases, with 16 bases between. CDR1 is DFQATT and CDR2 is SNEGSKA in the germline V gene (reference sequence). DNA for the CDR3: TGCAGTGCTTTTTCGGGACACCTTCAGACCCAGTACTTC. This translates into CSAFSGHLQTQYF.

This clonotype was counted at least ten times. The V call is TRBV5-4, the J call TRBJ1-5; no reliable D call. The CDR3 is 11 residues long. Looked up from germline, CDR1 is SGHNT and CDR2 is YYREEE (reference sequence). The V and J ends lost 2 bases and 6 bases respectively, with 3 bases between them. The chain's CDR3 is CASSFFQPQHF. CDR3 DNA sequence: TGTGCCAGCAGCTTCTTTCAGCCCCAGCATTTT.

This chain joins TRBV25-1 and TRBJ2-7, with TRBD2 identical over 10 bases. After removal of 8 bases from V and 7 bases from J, the junction contained 11 bases not matched to a gene. Germline CDR1 and CDR2: MGHDK and SYGVNS. The CDR3 consists of 14 residues. CDR3 loop: CASLSSGSVLEQYF. The CDR3 DNA sequence: TGTGCCAGCTTGTCTAGCGGGAGTGTTTTGGAGCAGTACTTC.

Many counts were recorded for this clonotype. The genes are TRBV6-5 and TRBJ1-1, with TRBD1 as a possible D gene (5 bases). The CDR3 is 16 residues long. Germline CDR1 reads MNHEY; CDR2 reads SVGAGI. V was trimmed by 2 bases and J by 2 bases, leaving 15 bases between them. The CDR3 nucleotides read TGTGCCAGCAGTTACGGGGGAGCAGGCGTCAACACTGAAGCTTTCTTT. This encodes CASSYGGAGVNTEAFF.

Regarding this clonotype: No conserved phenylalanine or tryptophan is present at the end of the CDR3, so a read error is the likely explanation. This rearrangement joins TRBV12-3 or TRBV12-4 to TRBJ2-2; 8 nucleotides match TRBD1. The CDR3 loop spans 16 amino acids. Unmatched junction bases numbered 10, after V lost 5 bases and J lost 5 bases. CDR3 loop: CASSEDRVGGTGELFL. DNA for the CDR3: TGTGCCAGCAGTGAGGACAGGGTAGGAGGTACCGGGGAGCTGTTTCTT.

This clonotype was observed a handful of times. This chain connects TRBV6-1 to TRBJ2-5; D is perhaps TRBD1 (6 bases). Germline-derived CDR1 and CDR2 are MNHNS and SASEGT. Deletions cut 7 bases from V and 4 bases from J, with 16 bases between. This CDR3 region has 14 residues. The CDR3 DNA reads as TGTGCCAGCACCCCGCTTGTAGGGGGAGAGACCCAGTACTTC. It is translated as CASTPLVGGETQYF.

This clonotype was seen ten or more times. The chain recombines TRBV9 with TRBJ1-2; D unclear. The V end lost 4 bases, the J end lost 2 bases, and 15 bases lay between the germline ends. The V gene's germline CDR1 is SGDLS and CDR2 YYNGEE. The CDR3 totals 15 residues. The CDR3, as DNA: TGTGCCAGCAGCTCCCCTGCGGGAGAAAACTATGGCTACACCTTC. It codes for CASSSPAGENYGYTF.